This TCR beta chain derives from a study of cytomegalovirus exposure and HLA in healthy donors. Comment on this clone: Other DNA sequences from this sample encode an identical CDR3 as well.

Vbeta (60) and Jbeta (13) primers were used in the PCR. Authors' data handling: Later reanalysis found roughly 80 million unique TCR beta chains, about 10 million of them shared. Generated by immunoSEQ multiplex PCR, the TCRdb table keeps only in-frame clones and is missing some. The V and J calls and the clone size are those of that table, but D and trimming were determined from the DNA. The sample records 98,000 or so clones, 60% to 80% being singletons. Germline lookup yields CDR1 MNHEY and CDR2 SVGAGI. After removal of 0 bases from V and 4 bases from J, the junction contained 2 bases not matched to a gene. This CDR3 is 14 amino acids long.

The V call is TRBV6-5, the J call TRBJ1-2; TRBD1 matches 7 bases. The material sequenced was PBMCs. The source of this sequence is a man in his sixties in good health and CMV-seropositive. The CDR3 DNA is TGTGCCAGCAGTTACTCCGGGACAGCCTATGGCTACACCTTC. It specifies CASSYSGTAYGYTF.